These T cell receptor beta chains were read from a single sample in a study of T cells after yellow fever vaccination. MiXCR was run by TCRdb on the 5' RACE reads, yielding one entry per CDR3 protein. This table has more than 300,000 distinct CDR3 sequences, 3.5% to 4.5% appearing once. The sample was PBMCs, taken 15 days after the yellow fever booster vaccination. These TCRs come from a man younger than 30 who received the YFV17D yellow fever vaccine. Both conserved end residues are part of each CDR3. The order of the fields is CDR3 DNA, CDR3 protein, J gene, D gene, V gene, clone size. D genes are given only for firm matches. Clone size is stated in some rows and not others, as once, few, many or a class when expanded.

CDR3nt: TGTGCCAGCAGCTTTGGGGCTAGCAATCAGCCCCAGCATTTT; CDR3aa: CASSFGASNQPQHF; j_gene: TRBJ1-5; d_gene: NA; v_gene: TRBV7-9; abundance: few
CDR3nt: TGCAGTGCTAGTCTTAGGGGTACGGTCTATAATTCACCCCTCCACTTT; CDR3aa: CSASLRGTVYNSPLHF; j_gene: TRBJ1-6; d_gene: NA; v_gene: TRBV20-1; abundance: few
CDR3nt: TGTGCCAGCAGCGTAGGGGGAGCTGGGGCCAACGTCCTGACTTTC; CDR3aa: CASSVGGAGANVLTF; j_gene: TRBJ2-6; d_gene: NA; v_gene: TRBV9; abundance: few
CDR3nt: TGTGCCAGCAGCTTACCCCCCCCTGCAGAGCAGTACTTC; CDR3aa: CASSLPPPAEQYF; j_gene: TRBJ2-7; d_gene: NA; v_gene: TRBV7-8; abundance: NA
CDR3nt: TGTGCCAGCACTACCGGGACAGACAATGAAAAACTGTTTTTT; CDR3aa: CASTTGTDNEKLFF; j_gene: TRBJ1-4; d_gene: TRBD1; v_gene: TRBV25-1; abundance: NA
CDR3nt: TGTGCCAGCAGCCAAGGGACAGGGGTCAGGACCGGGGAGCTGTTTTTT; CDR3aa: CASSQGTGVRTGELFF; j_gene: TRBJ2-2; d_gene: TRBD1; v_gene: TRBV3-1; abundance: NA
CDR3nt: TGCAGTGCAAGACTAGCGGGTTCACACACCGGGGAGCTGTTTTTT; CDR3aa: CSARLAGSHTGELFF; j_gene: TRBJ2-2; d_gene: TRBD2; v_gene: TRBV20-1; abundance: few
CDR3nt: TGTGCCTGGAGTCTTGGGTATAGCACTGAAGCTTTCTTT; CDR3aa: CAWSLGYSTEAFF; j_gene: TRBJ1-1; d_gene: NA; v_gene: TRBV30; abundance: NA
CDR3nt: TGCGCCAGCAGCCAAGCTGCCCACAGGGCTCTCTATGGCTACACCTTC; CDR3aa: CASSQAAHRALYGYTF; j_gene: TRBJ1-2; d_gene: NA; v_gene: TRBV4-3; abundance: NA
CDR3nt: TGTGCCAGCTCGCCATCGGGTAATCAGCCCCAGCATTTT; CDR3aa: CASSPSGNQPQHF; j_gene: TRBJ1-5; d_gene: NA; v_gene: TRBV18; abundance: many
CDR3nt: TGTGCCAGCAGCGCCGGACAGAAAGAGACCCAGTACTTC; CDR3aa: CASSAGQKETQYF; j_gene: TRBJ2-5; d_gene: NA; v_gene: TRBV9; abundance: many
CDR3nt: TGTGCCATCAAAGGGACAGACCTTCAAGAGACCCAGTACTTC; CDR3aa: CAIKGTDLQETQYF; j_gene: TRBJ2-5; d_gene: TRBD1; v_gene: TRBV10-3; abundance: many
CDR3nt: TGTGCCAGCAGCCCCTTCCCCGGGTATGAAGCTTTCTTT; CDR3aa: CASSPFPGYEAFF; j_gene: TRBJ1-1; d_gene: NA; v_gene: TRBV7-3; abundance: many
CDR3nt: TGTGCCAGTCGAGAGGGACTAGCGGGGGGGAAGTTCTTC; CDR3aa: CASREGLAGGKFF; j_gene: TRBJ2-1; d_gene: TRBD2; v_gene: TRBV19; abundance: few
CDR3nt: TGTGCCAGCAGCCAGACGGTTTTAGAGCGTGAGCAGTTCTTC; CDR3aa: CASSQTVLEREQFF; j_gene: TRBJ2-1; d_gene: NA; v_gene: TRBV3-1; abundance: many
CDR3nt: TGTGCCAGCATGTACAGGGGGAATCTCGAAGGCTACACCTTC; CDR3aa: CASMYRGNLEGYTF; j_gene: TRBJ1-2; d_gene: TRBD1; v_gene: TRBV2; abundance: few
CDR3nt: TGCGCCAGCAGCTTGGAGCGGGGGCCAGATACGCAGTATTTT; CDR3aa: CASSLERGPDTQYF; j_gene: TRBJ2-3; d_gene: TRBD2; v_gene: TRBV5-1; abundance: many
CDR3nt: TGTGCCAGCAGTTACTCGGTATTATACAAAGAAGCTTTCTTT; CDR3aa: CASSYSVLYKEAFF; j_gene: TRBJ1-1; d_gene: NA; v_gene: TRBV6-5; abundance: few
CDR3nt: TGTGCCAGCAGCGGGGGGCCTAGCGGGGGGCCCGCCCGTACGCAGTATTTT; CDR3aa: CASSGGPSGGPARTQYF; j_gene: TRBJ2-3; d_gene: TRBD2; v_gene: TRBV11-2; abundance: few
CDR3nt: TGCGCCAGCAGCTTGGTAACCCCGAACACTGAAGCTTTCTTT; CDR3aa: CASSLVTPNTEAFF; j_gene: TRBJ1-1; d_gene: NA; v_gene: TRBV5-1; abundance: many
CDR3nt: TGCGCCAGCAGCTTCCGGGACAGGGTTAGGGAGACCCAGTACTTC; CDR3aa: CASSFRDRVRETQYF; j_gene: TRBJ2-5; d_gene: TRBD1; v_gene: TRBV5-1; abundance: few
CDR3nt: TGTGCCATCAGTGCGGGGGTCCCCGCGACTGAAGCTTTCTTT; CDR3aa: CAISAGVPATEAFF; j_gene: TRBJ1-1; d_gene: NA; v_gene: TRBV10-3; abundance: few
CDR3nt: TGTGCCAGCAGCCACAGAAGTTTGGGGGATACGCAGTATTTT; CDR3aa: CASSHRSLGDTQYF; j_gene: TRBJ2-3; d_gene: NA; v_gene: TRBV14; abundance: NA
CDR3nt: TGTGCCAGCAGTTACTCGGGGGGAAAGGTGAACTATGGCTACACCTTC; CDR3aa: CASSYSGGKVNYGYTF; j_gene: TRBJ1-2; d_gene: NA; v_gene: TRBV6-5; abundance: many
CDR3nt: TGTGCCAGCAGTTTTCAACGGGACAGCTACAATGAGCAGTTCTTC; CDR3aa: CASSFQRDSYNEQFF; j_gene: TRBJ2-1; d_gene: TRBD1; v_gene: TRBV27; abundance: many
CDR3nt: TGCGCCAGCAGCCAGGTCTGGGGAATCGGTGGCTACACCTTC; CDR3aa: CASSQVWGIGGYTF; j_gene: TRBJ1-2; d_gene: NA; v_gene: TRBV4-3; abundance: many
CDR3nt: TGTGCCAGCAGCTTACAGGGGGCTATGTACAATGAGCAGTTCTTC; CDR3aa: CASSLQGAMYNEQFF; j_gene: TRBJ2-1; d_gene: TRBD1; v_gene: TRBV7-8; abundance: many
CDR3nt: TGTGCCAGCAGCACGTCGGCAGGGGGCACCGGGGAGCTGTTTTTT; CDR3aa: CASSTSAGGTGELFF; j_gene: TRBJ2-2; d_gene: TRBD1; v_gene: TRBV7-3; abundance: many
CDR3nt: TGCGCCAGCGGGCGGCAGTCGATGAACACTGAAGCTTTCTTT; CDR3aa: CASGRQSMNTEAFF; j_gene: TRBJ1-1; d_gene: NA; v_gene: TRBV5-1; abundance: few
CDR3nt: TGCAGTGCGGGACAGGGGACTTATAATTCACCCCTCCACTTT; CDR3aa: CSAGQGTYNSPLHF; j_gene: TRBJ1-6; d_gene: TRBD1; v_gene: TRBV20-1; abundance: many
CDR3nt: TGTGCCAGCAGCGTAGACAGGGGGCACTATGGCTACACCTTC; CDR3aa: CASSVDRGHYGYTF; j_gene: TRBJ1-2; d_gene: TRBD1; v_gene: TRBV9; abundance: few
CDR3nt: TGTGCCAGCTCACCATCGAGCAGGGGTAATTCACCCCTCCACTTT; CDR3aa: CASSPSSRGNSPLHF; j_gene: TRBJ1-6; d_gene: NA; v_gene: TRBV18; abundance: few
CDR3nt: TGTGCCAGCAGCAACCGGGACAGGGATAGTCAGCCCCAGCATTTT; CDR3aa: CASSNRDRDSQPQHF; j_gene: TRBJ1-5; d_gene: TRBD1; v_gene: TRBV5-6; abundance: NA
CDR3nt: TGTGCCAGCAGCTTAAGACAGGGGGCGCTTGGGGCCAACGTCCTGACTTTC; CDR3aa: CASSLRQGALGANVLTF; j_gene: TRBJ2-6; d_gene: TRBD1; v_gene: TRBV7-8; abundance: NA
CDR3nt: TGTGCCAGCAGCAGAGGTCCGGGGGCTAATTCACCCCTCCACTTT; CDR3aa: CASSRGPGANSPLHF; j_gene: TRBJ1-6; d_gene: NA; v_gene: TRBV7-8; abundance: few
CDR3nt: TGCAGTGCTAGGGACGGGGGATATAATTCACCCCTCCACTTT; CDR3aa: CSARDGGYNSPLHF; j_gene: TRBJ1-6; d_gene: NA; v_gene: TRBV20-1; abundance: few
CDR3nt: TGTGCCAGCTGGGGTCGACGAATCAACTATGGCTACACCTTC; CDR3aa: CASWGRRINYGYTF; j_gene: TRBJ1-2; d_gene: NA; v_gene: TRBV6-5; abundance: few
CDR3nt: TGTGCCAGCAGTGGGGACAGATTGAACACCGGGGAGCTGTTTTTT; CDR3aa: CASSGDRLNTGELFF; j_gene: TRBJ2-2; d_gene: TRBD1; v_gene: TRBV2; abundance: NA
CDR3nt: TGCAGTGCTCACCAAAGTAGCGGGGTTGGGAGTGAGCAGTTCTTC; CDR3aa: CSAHQSSGVGSEQFF; j_gene: TRBJ2-1; d_gene: TRBD2; v_gene: TRBV20-1; abundance: NA
CDR3nt: TGTGCCAGCAGCGAGGGACTAGCGTTGTACGAGCAGTACTTC; CDR3aa: CASSEGLALYEQYF; j_gene: TRBJ2-7; d_gene: TRBD2; v_gene: TRBV9; abundance: many
CDR3nt: TGCGCCAGCAGCCAAGGATGGGGCGGATCTAGCACAGATACGCAGTATTTT; CDR3aa: CASSQGWGGSSTDTQYF; j_gene: TRBJ2-3; d_gene: NA; v_gene: TRBV4-1; abundance: many
CDR3nt: TGTGCCAGCAGCTTAGGGGGGATGAACACTGAAGCTTTCTTT; CDR3aa: CASSLGGMNTEAFF; j_gene: TRBJ1-1; d_gene: NA; v_gene: TRBV11-2; abundance: many
CDR3nt: TGTGCCAGCAGTTTAAGCTGGGGAGGCTATGGCTACACCTTC; CDR3aa: CASSLSWGGYGYTF; j_gene: TRBJ1-2; d_gene: NA; v_gene: TRBV27; abundance: many
CDR3nt: TGCAGTGCTAGAGTAGGGCCTCCGGGTTCACCCCTCCACTTT; CDR3aa: CSARVGPPGSPLHF; j_gene: TRBJ1-6; d_gene: NA; v_gene: TRBV20-1; abundance: many
CDR3nt: TGTGCCAGCTCTCTACCAACCGGGACAGGTCGGGAGCAGTACTTC; CDR3aa: CASSLPTGTGREQYF; j_gene: TRBJ2-7; d_gene: TRBD1; v_gene: TRBV18; abundance: NA
CDR3nt: TGTGCCAGCAACCCGGGACTGTCCACAGATACGCAGTATTTT; CDR3aa: CASNPGLSTDTQYF; j_gene: TRBJ2-3; d_gene: NA; v_gene: TRBV5-4; abundance: few
CDR3nt: TGTGCCAGCAGCTTACTCCTACTAGCGGGTCGGGAGACCCAGTACTTC; CDR3aa: CASSLLLLAGRETQYF; j_gene: TRBJ2-5; d_gene: TRBD2; v_gene: TRBV7-2; abundance: few
CDR3nt: TGTGCCAGCAGCTCATCGACCGGCTATGGCTACACCTTC; CDR3aa: CASSSSTGYGYTF; j_gene: TRBJ1-2; d_gene: NA; v_gene: TRBV5-6; abundance: few
CDR3nt: TGTGCCAGCAGCTACGGGGGGGCCACAGATACGCAGTATTTT; CDR3aa: CASSYGGATDTQYF; j_gene: TRBJ2-3; d_gene: TRBD2; v_gene: TRBV7-2; abundance: many
CDR3nt: TGCAGTGCTAGGGTAGGACAGGGGGCCAACGTCCTGACTTTC; CDR3aa: CSARVGQGANVLTF; j_gene: TRBJ2-6; d_gene: NA; v_gene: TRBV20-1; abundance: NA
CDR3nt: TGTGCCAGCAGCTTCCGGGACCAATACCCCCAGTACTTC; CDR3aa: CASSFRDQYPQYF; j_gene: TRBJ2-7; d_gene: NA; v_gene: TRBV7-3; abundance: NA
CDR3nt: TGCAGCGCTGGAGGATGGAACACTGAAGCTTTCTTT; CDR3aa: CSAGGWNTEAFF; j_gene: TRBJ1-1; d_gene: NA; v_gene: TRBV29-1; abundance: many
CDR3nt: TGTGCCAGCAGTTGGGGCCGCGTGGACTATGGCTACACCTTC; CDR3aa: CASSWGRVDYGYTF; j_gene: TRBJ1-2; d_gene: NA; v_gene: TRBV6-2/TRBV6-3; abundance: many
CDR3nt: TGTGCCAGCAGCTTACTTGTGGACACTGAAGCTTTCTTT; CDR3aa: CASSLLVDTEAFF; j_gene: TRBJ1-1; d_gene: NA; v_gene: TRBV7-3; abundance: many
CDR3nt: TGTGCCAGCAGCTTAAATAGCGGGGATCACACCGGGGAGCTGTTTTTT; CDR3aa: CASSLNSGDHTGELFF; j_gene: TRBJ2-2; d_gene: TRBD2; v_gene: TRBV7-9; abundance: few
CDR3nt: TGTGCCAGCTCACCACCGAACCACGAAGTGTGGGAAAAACTGTTTTTT; CDR3aa: CASSPPNHEVWEKLFF; j_gene: TRBJ1-4; d_gene: NA; v_gene: TRBV18; abundance: many
CDR3nt: TGTGCCAGCAGCTTAAATCCGCGGGTGGGGCAGCCCCTCCACTTT; CDR3aa: CASSLNPRVGQPLHF; j_gene: TRBJ1-6; d_gene: NA; v_gene: TRBV7-9; abundance: few